The rows below give T cell receptor beta chains drawn from one sample of a study of blood T cell repertoires in COVID-19. Using immunoSEQ multiplex PCR, the repertoire was profiled, and TCRdb retains in-frame clones only, with some absent. The table includes about 200,000 clones, 75% to 90% detected once. The sample comprised peripheral blood. These receptors were collected from an older woman with COVID-19, enrolled during active disease. Each CDR3 is given with its conserved first and last residue. D genes are given only for firm matches. Expanded clones are given a class, and other clones once, few, many or no size at all.

TRBJ1-2 few TRBV28 . CASSLSRGYGYTF TGTGCCAGCAGTTTGTCCCGGGGGTATGGCTACACCTTC
TRBJ2-1 . TRBV27 . CASSSWALSNEQFF TGTGCCAGCAGTTCCTGGGCCCTCTCCAATGAGCAGTTCTTC
TRBJ2-2 once TRBV18 TRBD1 CASSWDRNTGELFF TGTGCCAGCTCTTGGGACAGGAACACCGGGGAGCTGTTTTTT
TRBJ2-3 . TRBV24-1 . CATGGRSSTQYF TGTGCCACCGGAGGACGGTCCAGTACGCAGTATTTT
TRBJ1-5 . TRBV27 . CASSLNPWDIREPQHF TGTGCCAGCAGTTTGAACCCTTGGGACATACGGGAACCCCAGCATTTT
TRBJ1-2 once TRBV24-1 . CATSDSDNSNYGYTF TGTGCCACCAGTGATTCAGACAATTCGAACTATGGCTACACCTTC
TRBJ2-7 few TRBV4-2 TRBD1 CASSQDWSGQGTYEQYF TGTGCCAGCAGCCAAGATTGGTCGGGACAGGGCACCTACGAGCAGTACTTC
TRBJ1-2 once TRBV3-1/TRBV3-2 . CASSQLGGSYGYTF TGTGCCAGCAGCCAACTAGGGGGTAGCTATGGCTACACCTTC
TRBJ1-1 . TRBV3-1/TRBV3-2 . CASSPPDRIYTEVFF TGTGCCAGCAGCCCTCCAGACAGGATTTACACTGAAGTTTTCTTT
TRBJ1-1 . TRBV29-1 TRBD1 CSVVRGTATEAFF TGCAGCGTTGTCAGGGGGACAGCCACTGAAGCTTTCTTT
TRBJ1-1 . TRBV5-4 TRBD1 CASSGTGNIPTEAFF TGTGCCAGCAGTGGGACAGGGAACATTCCCACTGAAGCTTTCTTT
TRBJ1-1 . TRBV7-2 . CASSLKLTDIEAFF TGTGCCAGCAGCTTAAAATTAACGGACATTGAAGCTTTCTTT
TRBJ2-7 . TRBV3-1/TRBV3-2 TRBD2 CASSPWGAGGGEQYF TGTGCCAGCAGCCCCTGGGGAGCGGGAGGGGGCGAGCAGTACTTC
TRBJ2-5 . TRBV20-1 . CSARDIPVGYF TGCAGTGCTAGAGATATACCGGTCGGGTACTTC
TRBJ2-1 once TRBV14 TRBD1 CASSYRQGANEQFF TGTGCCAGCAGCTACCGACAGGGGGCCAATGAGCAGTTCTTC
TRBJ2-7 . TRBV29-1 TRBD2 CSAERTSGSEQYF TGCAGCGCGGAGAGGACTAGCGGGTCCGAGCAGTACTTC
TRBJ2-3 . TRBV1 . CTSSQPGQPYTDTQYF TGCACCAGCAGCCAACCGGGACAGCCATACACAGATACGCAGTATTTT
TRBJ2-1 . TRBV7-9 TRBD1 CASSLRGTGREFSYNEQFF TGTGCCAGCAGCTTAAGGGGGACAGGAAGGGAGTTTTCCTACAATGAGCAGTTCTTC
TRBJ1-2 once TRBV7-2 TRBD1 CASSFRRGDRDGYTF TGTGCCAGCAGCTTCCGGAGGGGGGACAGAGATGGCTACACCTTC
TRBJ1-5 . TRBV7-2 . CASSRWGVGSPSAQHF TGTGCCAGCAGCCGGTGGGGGGTAGGCTCGCCTTCAGCCCAGCATTTT
TRBJ1-1 . TRBV5-1 TRBD1 CASREKIPGGAVGTEAFF TGCGCCAGCAGGGAGAAGATCCCAGGGGGCGCGGTCGGCACTGAAGCTTTCTTT
TRBJ2-7 few TRBV5-6 . CASSLGPAAGRTREQYF TGTGCCAGCAGCTTGGGGCCCGCGGCGGGACGCACCCGCGAGCAGTACTTC
TRBJ1-1 . TRBV7-2 . CASSPNGGNTEAFF TGTGCCAGCAGCCCCAACGGGGGAAACACTGAAGCTTTCTTT
TRBJ1-5 . TRBV2 TRBD1 CASSGQGDQPQHF TGTGCCAGCAGTGGACAGGGGGATCAGCCCCAGCATTTT
TRBJ2-1 once TRBV9 . CASSVEGGSYNEQFF TGTGCCAGCAGCGTGGAAGGGGGCTCCTACAATGAGCAGTTCTTC
TRBJ2-3 . TRBV18 . CASSPSRDTQYF TGTGCCAGCTCACCTAGCAGAGATACGCAGTATTTT
TRBJ2-1 . TRBV19 TRBD2 CASSIPRLAGDNNEQFF TGTGCCAGTAGTATCCCCAGACTAGCGGGAGACAATAATGAGCAGTTCTTC
TRBJ1-1 . TRBV20-1 . CSARDREAFF TGCAGTGCTAGAGATCGTGAAGCTTTCTTT
TRBJ1-2 few TRBV28 . CAILGAGEGRNYGYTF TGTGCCATCCTAGGGGCAGGGGAAGGTAGAAACTATGGCTACACCTTC
TRBJ2-3 . TRBV29-1 . CSVARLTDTQYF TGCAGCGTGGCCCGACTGACAGATACGCAGTATTTT
TRBJ2-4 . TRBV6-2/TRBV6-3 . CASSYSLALAGSLAKNIQYF TGTGCCAGCAGTTACTCTCTTGCGCTAGCTGGATCCCTAGCCAAAAACATTCAGTACTTC
TRBJ1-5 . TRBV6-5 . CASSYQEGRQPQHF TGTGCCAGCAGTTACCAGGAGGGGAGACAGCCCCAGCATTTT
TRBJ1-4 . TRBV30 . CAWSTGEKLFF TGTGCCTGGAGTACGGGAGAAAAACTGTTTTTT
TRBJ2-3 . TRBV12-3/TRBV12-4 . CASSFSNTQYF TGTGCCAGCAGTTTTTCAAATACGCAGTATTTT
TRBJ1-3 . TRBV28 TRBD1 CASSFLRDRGNTIYF TGTGCCAGCAGTTTCTTAAGGGACAGGGGGAACACCATATATTTT
TRBJ1-3 . TRBV12-3/TRBV12-4 . CASSFSVNTIYF TGTGCCAGCAGTTTCTCCGTTAACACCATATATTTT
TRBJ1-2 . TRBV19 TRBD1 CASSIGTVTYGYTF TGTGCCAGTAGTATCGGGACAGTTACGTATGGCTACACCTTC
TRBJ2-2 few TRBV7-3 TRBD1 CASSPTGTDTGELFF TGTGCCAGCAGCCCCACCGGGACAGACACCGGGGAGCTGTTTTTT
TRBJ2-2 . TRBV7-3 TRBD2 CASSSTSGGRVPGELFF TGTGCCAGCAGCTCGACTAGCGGAGGCCGTGTACCTGGGGAGCTGTTTTTT
TRBJ1-6 . TRBV2 . CASSEGGSYNSPLHF TGTGCCAGCAGTGAGGGGGGCTCCTATAATTCACCCCTCCACTTT
TRBJ1-1 . TRBV7-9 TRBD1 CASSLLTGGAAEAFF TGTGCCAGCAGCTTGTTGACAGGGGGCGCGGCTGAAGCTTTCTTT
TRBJ2-1 . TRBV24-1 . CATSDHRVQRGEQFF TGTGCCACCAGTGATCACCGGGTCCAACGTGGTGAGCAGTTCTTC
TRBJ2-5 . TRBV19 . CASSIGGTAIYQETQYF TGTGCCAGTAGTATAGGCGGGACAGCCATTTACCAAGAGACCCAGTACTTC
TRBJ1-1 . TRBV19 TRBD1 CASSMRTGEAFF TGTGCCAGTAGTATGAGGACAGGGGAAGCTTTCTTT
TRBJ1-5 few TRBV30 . CAWSVRGMRSNQPQHF TGTGCCTGGAGTGTAAGGGGGATGAGGAGCAATCAGCCCCAGCATTTT
TRBJ2-1 . TRBV9 . CASSVLASTEQFF TGTGCCAGCAGCGTACTAGCGTCTACTGAGCAGTTCTTC
TRBJ2-3 few TRBV6-5 . CATRTDTDTQYF TGTGCCACCAGGACTGACACAGATACGCAGTATTTT
TRBJ1-4 . TRBV7-2 . CASSLPQGNNEKLFF TGTGCCAGCAGCTTACCCCAGGGGAATAATGAAAAACTGTTTTTT
TRBJ2-2 . TRBV24-1 TRBD1 CATGGQPGGELFF TGTGCCACCGGGGGACAGCCCGGCGGGGAGCTGTTTTTT
TRBJ2-7 few TRBV7-2 TRBD2 CASSPRTSGSYEQYF TGTGCCAGCAGCCCCAGGACTAGCGGGAGCTACGAGCAGTACTTC
TRBJ2-1 once TRBV28 TRBD2 CASSLSGLAGGKGSYNEQFF TGTGCCAGCAGTTTATCTGGACTAGCGGGAGGTAAGGGCTCCTACAATGAGCAGTTCTTC
TRBJ1-5 . TRBV3-1/TRBV3-2 TRBD1 CASSLHRGNQPQHF TGTGCCAGCAGCCTCCACAGGGGTAATCAGCCCCAGCATTTT
TRBJ2-2 . TRBV7-6 . CASSAMTANTGELFF TGTGCCAGCAGCGCGATGACAGCCAACACCGGGGAGCTGTTTTTT
TRBJ2-7 . TRBV7-9 . CASSPLGHTYEQYF TGTGCCAGCAGCCCTTTGGGCCACACCTACGAGCAGTACTTC
TRBJ2-3 . TRBV14 . CASSQDGGRYTDTQYF TGTGCCAGCAGCCAAGACGGAGGGAGGTACACAGATACGCAGTATTTT
TRBJ1-6 once TRBV28 . CASSFPGSRGSTLHF TGTGCCAGCAGTTTCCCGGGCTCAAGGGGTTCGACCCTCCACTTT
TRBJ2-7 . TRBV30 TRBD1 CAWSVGGTGTYEQYF TGTGCCTGGAGTGTAGGCGGGACAGGGACCTACGAGCAGTACTTC
TRBJ2-7 . TRBV9 . CASSALQGSNEQYF TGTGCCAGCAGCGCACTACAGGGTTCCAACGAGCAGTACTTC
TRBJ1-1 . TRBV18 . CASSPTHVANTEAFF TGTGCCAGCTCACCGACCCACGTAGCTAACACTGAAGCTTTCTTT